These 5 T cell receptor beta chains were sequenced from one sample in a study of T cells after yellow fever vaccination (dated by TCRdb to about 2019). Libraries were made using 5' RACE. Sequencing relied on an Illumina HiSeq 2500. Starting from the raw public reads, TCRdb applied fastp trimming at Q25, assembled clones with MiXCR and retained in-frame beta chains. Every distinct CDR3 protein forms one entry, paired with its most common genes and DNA. For this sample the table gives 25,000 to 30,000 distinct CDR3 sequences, of which roughly 6% were detected only once. The ten largest make up 25% of the sample. Interpreted using the paper, the treatment or condition label stands for: live attenuated yellow fever vaccine strain. The sequenced sample was PBMCs, either bulk or a sorted T-cell subset (CD4+, CD8+, memory, or dextramer-sorted; not recorded which), obtained on the day of the yellow fever booster vaccination. The receptor source for this set is a man younger than 45 who received the YFV17D yellow fever vaccine.

This clonotype has just one count. The V gene is TRBV7-2, the J gene TRBJ1-2, with 8 positions matching TRBD1. Germline V gene lookup returns CDR1 SGHTA and CDR2 FQGNSA. The V segment lost 4 bases and the J segment 7 bases; nucleotides outside the gene matches: 14. This CDR3 is 16 amino acids long. The CDR3 DNA sequence: TGTGCCAGCAGCTCCCCAGGGCAGGGGGCTAGCTCTGGCTACACCTTC. This sequence encodes CASSSPGQGASSGYTF.

This clonotype has ten or more counts. This sequence joins TRBV9 and TRBJ2-5; the D gene is possibly TRBD2 (6 bases). This CDR3 has 16 residues. V lost 0 bases, J lost 7 bases, and 19 bases lay in between. Looked up from germline, CDR1 is SGDLS and CDR2 is YYNGEE. Here the CDR3 DNA reads TGTGCCAGCAGCGTAGCTGGGCGGGGAGCCCCAGGGACCCAGTACTTC. Translation gives CASSVAGRGAPGTQYF. The whole variable domain, filled in from reference TRBV9 and TRBJ2-5, reads DSGVTQTPKHLITATGQRVTLRCSPRSGDLSVYWYQQSLDQGLQFLIQYYNGEERAKGNILERFSAQQFPDLHSELNLSSLELGDSALYFCASSVAGRGAPGTQYFGPGTRLLVL.

This clonotype is labeled large. CDR3 amino acids: CASTSPDRVGTEAFF. DNA for the CDR3: TGTGCCAGCACCTCCCCGGACAGGGTTGGCACTGAAGCTTTCTTT. The chain has TRBV2 and TRBJ1-1; 8 bases are a match to TRBD1. The germline V gene has CDR1 SNHLY and CDR2 FYNNEI. The CDR3 has 15 residues. With V trimmed by 7 bases and J by 4 bases, 11 bases remained unmatched.

The sample holds a few counts of this clonotype. J is TRBJ2-5 and V is TRBV5-1; unclear D gene. Germline lookup yields CDR1 SGHRS and CDR2 YFSETQ. Between the trimmed V and J ends, which lost 0 bases and 7 bases, there was a span of 10 bases. The CDR3 sequence is 13 residues long. CDR3 region: CASSLGSRGTQYF. DNA of the CDR3: TGCGCCAGCAGCTTGGGGAGTCGTGGGACCCAGTACTTC. The entire variable domain, with the rest obtained from reference TRBV5-1 and TRBJ2-5, is as follows: KAGVTQTPRYLIKTRGQQVTLSCSPISGHRSVSWYQQTPGQGLQFLFEYFSETQRNKGNFPGRFSGRQFSNSRSEMNVSTLELGDSALYLCASSLGSRGTQYFGPGTRLLVL.

This clonotype was counted between two and nine times. This sequence joins TRBV20-1 and TRBJ1-5; the D is unclear. CDR3 size: 14 residues. V was shortened by 0 bases and J by 9 bases, with 15 bases between the two germline ends. Germline CDR1 DFQATT, CDR2 SNEGSKA (reference sequence). CDR3 coding DNA: TGCAGTGCTAGAGATTCGGGTGCCGTAGGGCCCCAGCATTTT. Translated: CSARDSGAVGPQHF.